The clone carrying this TCR beta chain has just one count. Its matching antigen is unknown. Samples from alopecia areata patients were lesional scalp punch biopsies and peripheral blood. The sequencing template was cDNA reverse transcribed from extracted RNA. TCRdb keeps only in-frame clones here, not all; method: immunoSEQ multiplex PCR. This table has 150,000 to 200,000 clones, 67% appearing once. The length of the CDR3 is 9 residues. Germline assignment: CDR1 SGHRS and CDR2 YFSETQ. Trimming left V 9 bases short and J 3 bases short, with 4 bases between. This sample was taken from a study of CD8+ T cells in alopecia areata. Study findings and constraints: It was less clear whether patients shared TCRs than it was in mice, possibly because of HLA.

The chain has TRBV5-1 and TRBJ2-7; D unresolved. The specimen comprised CD8+ T cells sorted from blood, sampled at week 0. This TCR came from a human donor with alopecia areata. In DNA, the CDR3 is TGCGCCACCTTCTACGAGCAGTACTTC. It yields the protein CATFYEQYF.